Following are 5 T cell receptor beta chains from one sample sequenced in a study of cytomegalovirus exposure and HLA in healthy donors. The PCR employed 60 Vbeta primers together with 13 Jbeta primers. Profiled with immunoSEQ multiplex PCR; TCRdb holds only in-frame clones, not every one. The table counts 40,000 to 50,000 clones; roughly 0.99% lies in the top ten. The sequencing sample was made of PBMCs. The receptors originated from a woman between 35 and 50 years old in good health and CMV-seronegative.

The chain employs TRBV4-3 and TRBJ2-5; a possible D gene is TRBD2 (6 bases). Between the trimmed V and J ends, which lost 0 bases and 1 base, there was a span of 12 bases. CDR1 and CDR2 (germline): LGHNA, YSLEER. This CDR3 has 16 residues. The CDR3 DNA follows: TGCGCCAGCAGCCAAGAGGTAGGGACTTTCCAAGAGACCCAGTACTTC. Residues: CASSQEVGTFQETQYF.

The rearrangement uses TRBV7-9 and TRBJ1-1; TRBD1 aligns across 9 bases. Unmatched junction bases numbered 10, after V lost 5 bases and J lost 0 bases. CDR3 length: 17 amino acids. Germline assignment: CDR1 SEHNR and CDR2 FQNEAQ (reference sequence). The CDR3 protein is CASSPIGQGPMNTEAFF. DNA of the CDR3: TGTGCCAGCAGCCCCATTGGACAGGGGCCCATGAACACTGAAGCTTTCTTT.

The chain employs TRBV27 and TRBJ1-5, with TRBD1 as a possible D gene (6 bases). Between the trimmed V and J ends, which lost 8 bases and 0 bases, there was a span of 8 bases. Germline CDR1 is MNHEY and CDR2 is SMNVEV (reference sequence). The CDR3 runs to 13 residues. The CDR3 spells CASQGSSNQPQHF. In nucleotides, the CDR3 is TGTGCCAGCCAGGGGTCTAGCAATCAGCCCCAGCATTTT.

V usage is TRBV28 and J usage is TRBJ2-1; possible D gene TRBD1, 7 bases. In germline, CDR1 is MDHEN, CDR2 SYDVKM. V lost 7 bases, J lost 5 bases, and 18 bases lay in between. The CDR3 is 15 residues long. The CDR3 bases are TGTGCCAGCACCCAGGGGGGTGCAAAGGACAATGAGCAGTTCTTC. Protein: CASTQGGAKDNEQFF.

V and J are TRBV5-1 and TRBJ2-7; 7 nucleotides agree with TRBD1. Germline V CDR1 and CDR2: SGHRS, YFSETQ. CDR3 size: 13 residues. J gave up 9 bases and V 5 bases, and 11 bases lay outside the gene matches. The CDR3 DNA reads TGCGCCAGCAGTCAAGACAGGGCCACCGCGCAGTACTTC. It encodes CASSQDRATAQYF.